The 4 T cell receptor beta chains reported below all come from one sample, sequenced in a study of T cells expressing NK-cell markers (TCRdb year 2020). Receptor amplification or capture employed 5' RACE. The reads were generated on an Illumina HiSeq 2000. Through TCRdb reprocessing, the reads give one entry per CDR3 protein sequence; DNA is omitted. For this sample, the table gives hundreds of thousands of distinct CDR3 sequences. 4% to 5% of the sample rests with the top ten. The material sequenced was blood T cells: a sorted CD56 or NKG2C T cell subset, CD4+ or CD8+ T cells, or bulk PBMC T cells (not recorded which). These receptor sequences come from a woman between 18 and 69 years old in good health.

This chain links TRBV30 with TRBJ1-4. Germline loops: CDR1 GTSNPN, CDR2 SVGIG (reference sequence). The CDR3 runs 13 residues. CDR3 loop: CAWSAAGRGKLFF.

The chain combines TRBV7-9 with TRBJ2-5; there is no DNA to check the TCRdb D call of TRBD2. The CDR3 runs 13 residues. Germline CDR1 and CDR2: SEHNR and FQNEAQ (reference sequence). CDR3 sequence reads: CASSTERVETQYF.

The CDR3 sequence: CASSPPKPYEQYF. This chain uses TRBV6-2 or TRBV6-3 with TRBJ2-7; TCRdb picks TRBD1, but there is no DNA to check that call. The CDR3 spans 13 residues. CDR1 is MNHEY and CDR2 is SVGEGT in the germline V gene.

The chain joins TRBV12-3 or TRBV12-4 to TRBJ1-5; TCRdb lists TRBD1, though no DNA is available to test this call. CDR3 length equals 15 residues. CDR3 protein: CASSLTLTGAQPQHF.